These T cell receptor beta chains were read from a single sample in a study of T cell responses to AZD1222 COVID-19 vaccine. Profiling relied on immunoSEQ multiplex PCR, and the TCRdb table lists in-frame clones only, not all of them. The table has under 100,000 clones, roughly 90% seen once; the top ten hold approximately 5.3%. The input for sequencing was peripheral blood, taken 28 days after the second AZD1222 dose. All receptors derive from an adult who received the AZD1222 COVID-19 vaccine. Each CDR3 is given with its conserved first and last residue. D genes are given only for firm matches. Size is omitted from some rows. Given values are once, few, many or a class for expanded clones.

D gene: TRBD1; clone size: -; V gene: TRBV5-5; J gene: TRBJ2-5; CDR3 DNA: TGTGCCAGCAGCGGATACAGGGGGCAAGAGACCCAGTACTTC; CDR3 protein: CASSGYRGQETQYF
D gene: -; clone size: -; V gene: TRBV6-2/TRBV6-3; J gene: TRBJ2-7; CDR3 DNA: TGTGCCAGCAGTTATCTGGGCAGGTACGAGCAGTACTTC; CDR3 protein: CASSYLGRYEQYF
D gene: -; clone size: -; V gene: TRBV7-2; J gene: TRBJ1-1; CDR3 DNA: TGTGCCAGCAGCCGCTCAGGGACGAACACTGAAGCTTTCTTT; CDR3 protein: CASSRSGTNTEAFF
D gene: -; clone size: -; V gene: TRBV12-3/TRBV12-4; J gene: TRBJ2-5; CDR3 DNA: TGTGCCAGCAGTTTGGGTGAGACCCAGTACTTC; CDR3 protein: CASSLGETQYF
D gene: TRBD1; clone size: -; V gene: TRBV18; J gene: TRBJ2-2; CDR3 DNA: TGTGCCAGCTCACCCGAACAGGGGACGAACACCGGGGAGCTGTTTTTT; CDR3 protein: CASSPEQGTNTGELFF
D gene: -; clone size: -; V gene: TRBV3-1/TRBV3-2; J gene: TRBJ1-2; CDR3 DNA: TGTGCCAGCAGCCAAGACAGGGGAGTTAATGGCTACACCTTC; CDR3 protein: CASSQDRGVNGYTF
D gene: TRBD1; clone size: -; V gene: TRBV5-4; J gene: TRBJ2-5; CDR3 DNA: TGTGCCAGCAGCGCGGGACAGGGGGCGGGAGAGACCCAGTACTTC; CDR3 protein: CASSAGQGAGETQYF
D gene: -; clone size: few; V gene: TRBV19; J gene: TRBJ1-6; CDR3 DNA: TGTGCCAGTAGTGGGACCATTTACTCACCCCTCCACTTT; CDR3 protein: CASSGTIYSPLHF
D gene: -; clone size: -; V gene: TRBV3-1/TRBV3-2; J gene: TRBJ2-5; CDR3 DNA: TGTGCCAGCAGCCAAGCGGGGGGCACAGAGACCCAGTACTTC; CDR3 protein: CASSQAGGTETQYF
D gene: -; clone size: -; V gene: TRBV6-1; J gene: TRBJ2-7; CDR3 DNA: TGTGCCAGCAGTACCCCCCCGGGACTTACCTACGAGCAGTACTTC; CDR3 protein: CASSTPPGLTYEQYF
D gene: TRBD1; clone size: once; V gene: TRBV7-6; J gene: TRBJ1-5; CDR3 DNA: TGTGCCAGCAGCTTAGTTGGGACAGGGACTCAGCCCCAGCATTTT; CDR3 protein: CASSLVGTGTQPQHF
D gene: TRBD1; clone size: -; V gene: TRBV5-1; J gene: TRBJ2-6; CDR3 DNA: TGCGCCAGCAGCCAGGACAGGGGCAGCCTCACTCTGGTACTCGTCCTGACTTTC; CDR3 protein: CASSQDRGSLTLVLVLTF
D gene: -; clone size: -; V gene: TRBV5-1; J gene: TRBJ2-3; CDR3 DNA: TGCGCCAGCAGCCCTGACAGCACAGATACGCAGTATTTT; CDR3 protein: CASSPDSTDTQYF
D gene: -; clone size: -; V gene: TRBV6-5; J gene: TRBJ2-3; CDR3 DNA: TGTGCCAGCAGTTACGGTGGGGGATCCTCAGATACGCAGTATTTT; CDR3 protein: CASSYGGGSSDTQYF
D gene: -; clone size: -; V gene: TRBV4-1; J gene: TRBJ2-1; CDR3 DNA: TGCGCCAGCAGCCTTGTGGGGCACTACAATGAGCAGTTCTTC; CDR3 protein: CASSLVGHYNEQFF
D gene: -; clone size: -; V gene: TRBV9; J gene: TRBJ2-7; CDR3 DNA: TGTGCCAGCAGCGTAGCGGCGGGGAAGGGCGAGCAGTACTTC; CDR3 protein: CASSVAAGKGEQYF
D gene: -; clone size: -; V gene: TRBV7-6; J gene: TRBJ1-1; CDR3 DNA: TGTGCCAGCAGCTTAGAGGGACAATGGAACACTGAAGCTTTCTTT; CDR3 protein: CASSLEGQWNTEAFF
D gene: -; clone size: -; V gene: TRBV7-3; J gene: TRBJ2-3; CDR3 DNA: TGTGCCAGCTCGGTGGGTAGCACAGATACGCAGTATTTT; CDR3 protein: CASSVGSTDTQYF
D gene: -; clone size: -; V gene: TRBV27; J gene: TRBJ1-6; CDR3 DNA: TGTGCCAGCAGTTTTCTCACAGGGCAACCCCTCCACTTT; CDR3 protein: CASSFLTGQPLHF
D gene: TRBD1; clone size: -; V gene: TRBV6-5; J gene: TRBJ2-5; CDR3 DNA: TGTGCCAGCAGTTACTCTGCATCGGACAGGGTAGAGACCCAGTACTTC; CDR3 protein: CASSYSASDRVETQYF
D gene: -; clone size: -; V gene: TRBV11-1; J gene: TRBJ2-7; CDR3 DNA: TGTGCCAGCAGCTTTGGGGACTTCGAGCAGTACTTC; CDR3 protein: CASSFGDFEQYF
D gene: -; clone size: -; V gene: TRBV19; J gene: TRBJ1-1; CDR3 DNA: TGTGCCAGTAGTCCCTCCGGCATGGGTCGAGCTTTCTTT; CDR3 protein: CASSPSGMGRAFF
D gene: -; clone size: -; V gene: TRBV27; J gene: TRBJ1-1; CDR3 DNA: TGTGCCAGCAGTCGCAGGGTCACGAACACTGAAGCTTTCTTT; CDR3 protein: CASSRRVTNTEAFF
D gene: -; clone size: once; V gene: TRBV29-1; J gene: TRBJ1-1; CDR3 DNA: TGCAGCGTTCACCCTTACACAGGGAACACTGAAGCTTTCTTT; CDR3 protein: CSVHPYTGNTEAFF
D gene: TRBD1; clone size: -; V gene: TRBV5-1; J gene: TRBJ1-2; CDR3 DNA: TGCGCCAGCAGCGGGCAGACAGGGGGAGCAGGTGGCTACACCTTC; CDR3 protein: CASSGQTGGAGGYTF
D gene: TRBD1; clone size: -; V gene: TRBV6-5; J gene: TRBJ1-4; CDR3 DNA: TGTGCCAGCAGTCCGGGACAGACCAATGAAAAACTGTTTTTT; CDR3 protein: CASSPGQTNEKLFF
D gene: TRBD2; clone size: -; V gene: TRBV7-3; J gene: TRBJ2-5; CDR3 DNA: TGTGCCAGCAGCTTATGGGGGGGCCAAGAGACCCAGTACTTC; CDR3 protein: CASSLWGGQETQYF
D gene: -; clone size: -; V gene: TRBV9; J gene: TRBJ2-1; CDR3 DNA: TGTGCCAGCAGCGTAGGTGGGTGGCCGAATGATGAGCAGTTCTTC; CDR3 protein: CASSVGGWPNDEQFF
D gene: -; clone size: -; V gene: TRBV5-1; J gene: TRBJ2-7; CDR3 DNA: TGCGCCAGCAGCTTGACAAACTACGAGCAGTACTTC; CDR3 protein: CASSLTNYEQYF
D gene: -; clone size: -; V gene: TRBV5-1; J gene: TRBJ2-1; CDR3 DNA: TGCGCCAGCAGCTTATTACAGGGCGCGGGCAATGAGCAGTTCTTC; CDR3 protein: CASSLLQGAGNEQFF
D gene: -; clone size: once; V gene: TRBV4-1; J gene: TRBJ1-1; CDR3 DNA: TGCGCCAGCAGCCCGGCTCGGGGCGTTAGGGCTTTCTTT; CDR3 protein: CASSPARGVRAFF
D gene: -; clone size: -; V gene: TRBV3-1/TRBV3-2; J gene: TRBJ2-3; CDR3 DNA: TGTGCCAGCAGATTATCTAGCACAGATACGCAGTATTTT; CDR3 protein: CASRLSSTDTQYF
D gene: TRBD1; clone size: once; V gene: TRBV5-5; J gene: TRBJ2-7; CDR3 DNA: TGTGCCAGCAGCTCGGAGGGACAGGGGGCGCTTTACGAGCAGTACTTC; CDR3 protein: CASSSEGQGALYEQYF
D gene: -; clone size: -; V gene: TRBV4-3; J gene: TRBJ2-5; CDR3 DNA: TGCGCCAGCAGCCAAGTTCTGCAGCACCAAGAGACCCAGTACTTC; CDR3 protein: CASSQVLQHQETQYF
D gene: -; clone size: -; V gene: TRBV30; J gene: TRBJ2-7; CDR3 DNA: TGTGCCTGGAGTGGGGATGGCAAATCCTACGAGCAGTACTTC; CDR3 protein: CAWSGDGKSYEQYF
D gene: -; clone size: -; V gene: TRBV9; J gene: TRBJ1-1; CDR3 DNA: TGTGCCAGCAGCGTAGTAACTGATAACACTGAAGCTTTCTTT; CDR3 protein: CASSVVTDNTEAFF
D gene: -; clone size: -; V gene: TRBV18; J gene: TRBJ2-1; CDR3 DNA: TGTGCCAGCTCATCCCTCGGAGGCTCCTACAATGAGCAGTTCTTC; CDR3 protein: CASSSLGGSYNEQFF
D gene: TRBD2; clone size: -; V gene: TRBV9; J gene: TRBJ2-7; CDR3 DNA: TGTGCCAGCAGCGTAGGGCTAGCGGGGGCGTCCGAGCAGTACTTC; CDR3 protein: CASSVGLAGASEQYF
D gene: TRBD2; clone size: -; V gene: TRBV7-3; J gene: TRBJ2-3; CDR3 DNA: TGTGCCAGCAGCTCGGGACTAGCAGACACAGATACGCAGTATTTT; CDR3 protein: CASSSGLADTDTQYF
D gene: -; clone size: -; V gene: TRBV2; J gene: TRBJ2-1; CDR3 DNA: TGTGCCAGCAGCGCGGTGGTCAGGGCGGTGCAGGTTCAGAATGAGCAGTTCTTC; CDR3 protein: CASSAVVRAVQVQNEQFF
D gene: -; clone size: -; V gene: TRBV27; J gene: TRBJ1-5; CDR3 DNA: TGTGCCAGCAGTAGCGATCGCGGGCGCCAGCCCCAGCATTTT; CDR3 protein: CASSSDRGRQPQHF
D gene: -; clone size: -; V gene: TRBV2; J gene: TRBJ2-1; CDR3 DNA: TGTGCCAGCGGGAATGAATACAATGAGCAGTTCTTC; CDR3 protein: CASGNEYNEQFF
D gene: TRBD2; clone size: -; V gene: TRBV6-1; J gene: TRBJ2-3; CDR3 DNA: TGTGCCAGCAGTGAGGGACTAGCGGGGGGGCCCACAGATACGCAGTATTTT; CDR3 protein: CASSEGLAGGPTDTQYF
D gene: -; clone size: -; V gene: TRBV5-1; J gene: TRBJ2-2; CDR3 DNA: TGCGCCAGCAGCTTGGGACAGAAAGGCGGGGAGCTGTTTTTT; CDR3 protein: CASSLGQKGGELFF
D gene: -; clone size: -; V gene: TRBV5-1; J gene: TRBJ2-3; CDR3 DNA: TGCGCCAGCAGCCCGAGGGCCAACACAGATACGCAGTATTTT; CDR3 protein: CASSPRANTDTQYF
D gene: -; clone size: -; V gene: TRBV19; J gene: TRBJ1-5; CDR3 DNA: TGTGCCAGTAGTACCAGCAATACAGGGCTCGTTCAGCCCCAGCATTTT; CDR3 protein: CASSTSNTGLVQPQHF
D gene: -; clone size: -; V gene: TRBV27; J gene: TRBJ1-6; CDR3 DNA: TGTGCCAGCAGTTCCCACAATTATAATTCACCCCTCCACTTT; CDR3 protein: CASSSHNYNSPLHF
D gene: TRBD1; clone size: -; V gene: TRBV4-2; J gene: TRBJ1-1; CDR3 DNA: TGTGCCAGCAGCACCCGGACAGGGGGAATGGTGAACACTGAAGCTTTCTTT; CDR3 protein: CASSTRTGGMVNTEAFF
D gene: TRBD1; clone size: -; V gene: TRBV5-1; J gene: TRBJ1-2; CDR3 DNA: TGCGCCAGCAGCCGTGGGACAGTCTATGGCTACACCTTC; CDR3 protein: CASSRGTVYGYTF
D gene: -; clone size: -; V gene: TRBV9; J gene: TRBJ2-3; CDR3 DNA: TGTGCCAGCAGCGAGAAGATTCTTATTTCGGATACGCAGTATTTT; CDR3 protein: CASSEKILISDTQYF
D gene: -; clone size: -; V gene: TRBV5-1; J gene: TRBJ1-1; CDR3 DNA: TGCGCCAGCAGCTTGGAGGGAGGCACTGAAGCTTTCTTT; CDR3 protein: CASSLEGGTEAFF
D gene: -; clone size: -; V gene: TRBV28; J gene: TRBJ2-1; CDR3 DNA: TGTGCCAGCAGTTCGACAGGATTGGGCACACACAATGAGCAGTTCTTC; CDR3 protein: CASSSTGLGTHNEQFF
D gene: -; clone size: -; V gene: TRBV5-6; J gene: TRBJ1-4; CDR3 DNA: TGTGCCAGCAGCGACGGGACGGATTTTTGGGAGGAGATTTTT; CDR3 protein: CASSDGTDFWEEIF
D gene: TRBD2; clone size: -; V gene: TRBV24-1; J gene: TRBJ2-1; CDR3 DNA: TGTGCCACCAGCCCTGGGGGGGGATGGCGCAATGAGCAGTTCTTC; CDR3 protein: CATSPGGGWRNEQFF
D gene: -; clone size: -; V gene: TRBV7-8; J gene: TRBJ2-5; CDR3 DNA: TGTGCCAGCAGCTTAGAGGAAGGAGGGGGCCAAGAGACCCAGTACTTC; CDR3 protein: CASSLEEGGGQETQYF
D gene: -; clone size: -; V gene: TRBV6-5; J gene: TRBJ1-1; CDR3 DNA: TGTGCCAGCAGTTACTCGAGTACCCCTGAAGCTTTCTTT; CDR3 protein: CASSYSSTPEAFF
D gene: TRBD2; clone size: -; V gene: TRBV7-9; J gene: TRBJ2-7; CDR3 DNA: TGTGCCAGCAGCTTGCAACTAGCGGGGGAGCAGTACTTC; CDR3 protein: CASSLQLAGEQYF
D gene: -; clone size: -; V gene: TRBV15; J gene: TRBJ1-5; CDR3 DNA: TGTGCCACCAGCAGAGTGCAGGGTGGCGATCAGCCCCAGCATTTT; CDR3 protein: CATSRVQGGDQPQHF
D gene: -; clone size: -; V gene: TRBV10-3; J gene: TRBJ1-5; CDR3 DNA: TGTGCCATCAGTGAGTTTGTACAGGGAGTTCAGCATTTT; CDR3 protein: CAISEFVQGVQHF
D gene: -; clone size: -; V gene: TRBV5-4; J gene: TRBJ1-3; CDR3 DNA: TGTGCCAGCAGCTTGGTGGACGGAACAATAACTGGAAACACCATATATTTT; CDR3 protein: CASSLVDGTITGNTIYF